Below, 23 T cell receptor beta chains from the same sample are listed, as sequenced in a study of blood T cell repertoires in COVID-19. TCRdb's copy holds only in-frame clones and misses some; the assay was immunoSEQ multiplex PCR. The repertoire holds hundreds of thousands of clones, around 89% seen once, with about 1.1% in the top ten. What was sequenced was PBMCs or T cells enriched from blood (not recorded which). These receptors were collected from a man younger than 45 who had recovered from COVID-19.

This clone occurred a few times. The rearrangement uses TRBV28 and TRBJ2-5; 13 bases line up with TRBD2. This CDR3 contains 18 residues. Trimming cost V 6 bases and J 4 bases; bases outside gene matches: 14. The germline V gene has CDR1 MDHEN and CDR2 SYDVKM. CDR3 region: CASRLGGRLAGGGETQYF. For the CDR3, the DNA is TGTGCCAGCAGACTTGGCGGGAGACTAGCGGGAGGCGGAGAGACCCAGTACTTC.

The chain combines TRBV5-5 with TRBJ1-6, with TRBD1 identical over 8 bases. This CDR3 has 16 residues. Germline-derived CDR1 and CDR2 are SGHKS and YYEKEE (reference sequence). J lost 7 bases, V lost 2 bases, and 8 bases had no gene match. The CDR3 reads CASSLNRGTGNSPLHF. CDR3 bases: TGTGCCAGCAGCTTAAACAGGGGGACTGGGAATTCACCCCTCCACTTT.

The V gene is TRBV5-1, the J gene TRBJ2-5; D is unresolved. V lost 5 bases, J lost 2 bases, and 10 bases lay in between. The germline gives CDR1 SGHRS, CDR2 YFSETQ. The CDR3 has 13 residues. The CDR3 DNA follows: TGCGCCAGCAGGGCATCTGCTCAAGAGACCCAGTACTTC. Translating gives CASRASAQETQYF.

J is TRBJ1-2 and V is TRBV11-3; 7 bases are shared with TRBD1. Germline V gives CDR1 SGHNT, CDR2 YENEEA. This CDR3 comprises 14 residues. V was pared by 6 bases and J by 5 bases, with 9 bases of the junction left unmatched. The CDR3 sequence: CASRNSTGTYGYTF. CDR3 sequence (DNA): TGTGCCAGCAGGAATTCGACAGGGACATATGGCTACACCTTC.

The rearrangement uses TRBV7-9 and TRBJ1-1; tentative D call: TRBD1 (6 bases). Trimming left V 4 bases short and J 3 bases short, with 9 bases between. The CDR3 is made up of 13 amino acids. The V gene's germline CDR1 is SEHNR and CDR2 FQNEAQ (reference sequence). This chain's CDR3 is CASSYEGDTEAFF. In nucleotides, the CDR3 is TGTGCCAGCAGCTACGAGGGGGACACTGAAGCTTTCTTT.

The chain uses TRBV29-1 and TRBJ2-5; 7 positions match TRBD1. CDR1 is SQVTM and CDR2 is ANQGSEA in the germline V gene. With 3 bases clipped from V and 0 bases from J, the junction kept 4 bases outside the gene matches. The CDR3 loop spans 14 amino acids. CDR3 loop: CSVDLDRNQETQYF. In DNA, the CDR3 is TGCAGCGTTGATTTGGACAGGAACCAAGAGACCCAGTACTTC.

This chain's CDR3 is CASSVTGGQNTEAFF. DNA for the CDR3: TGTGCCAGCAGCGTTACAGGGGGCCAAAACACTGAAGCTTTCTTT. J is TRBJ1-1 and V is TRBV2, with 9 positions matching TRBD1. Germline assignment: CDR1 SNHLY and CDR2 FYNNEI. This CDR3 spans 15 amino acids. The V and J ends lost 6 bases and 2 bases, in that order; junction bases with no gene match: 7.

This clone was seen a few times. The chain carries TRBV4-1 and TRBJ2-4, with 8 bases matching TRBD1. The CDR3 is made up of 17 amino acids. Germline CDR1 MGHRA, CDR2 YSYEKL. With V trimmed by 6 bases and J by 2 bases, 12 bases remained unmatched. As DNA, the CDR3 is TGCGCCAGCAGGGACAGGGAAGGTTGGGGGACCAAAAACATTCAGTACTTC. It codes for CASRDREGWGTKNIQYF.

The chain couples TRBV12-3 or TRBV12-4 to TRBJ2-2; D is uncertain. The CDR3 has 13 amino acids. V lost 6 bases and J lost 6, with 11 bases in between. The CDR3, as DNA: TGTGCCAGCAGCCCCCGAGCGCCCGGGGAGCTGTTTTTT. Protein: CASSPRAPGELFF.

This clone was seen just once. The V and J genes are TRBV29-1 and TRBJ1-1; tentatively, D is TRBD1 (5 bases). This CDR3 is 15 amino acids long. The V and J ends lost 4 bases and 3 bases respectively, with 18 bases between them. Germline V gene lookup returns CDR1 SQVTM and CDR2 ANQGSEA. CDR3 DNA sequence: TGCAGCGTTGTGCTAAAGACAGCCCGCCACACTGAAGCTTTCTTT. It translates to CSVVLKTARHTEAFF.

This chain links TRBV27 with TRBJ2-7; tentative D call: TRBD2 (7 bases). V was shortened by 0 bases and J by 5 bases, with 14 bases between the two germline ends. Per germline, CDR1 MNHEY and CDR2 SMNVEV (reference sequence). CDR3 length: 15 amino acids. CDR3 in amino acids: CASSLSDFGGHEQYF. The CDR3 DNA reads TGTGCCAGCAGTTTATCCGACTTCGGGGGGCACGAGCAGTACTTC.

The chain carries TRBV5-1 and TRBJ2-1; D remains ambiguous. Germline assignment: CDR1 SGHRS and CDR2 YFSETQ. The CDR3 length is 13 residues. Trimming removed 0 bases from V and 7 bases from J, with 8 bases in between. The CDR3 sequence is CASSLGRTNEQFF. CDR3 sequence (DNA): TGCGCCAGCAGCTTGGGTCGAACTAATGAGCAGTTCTTC. Using reference TRBV5-1 and TRBJ2-1 for the parts outside the CDR3, the full variable domain is KAGVTQTPRYLIKTRGQQVTLSCSPISGHRSVSWYQQTPGQGLQFLFEYFSETQRNKGNFPGRFSGRQFSNSRSEMNVSTLELGDSALYLCASSLGRTNEQFFGPGTRLTVL.

The rearrangement uses TRBV6-5 and TRBJ1-1; TRBD1 matches 7 bases. The germline V gene has CDR1 MNHEY and CDR2 SVGAGI. The CDR3 runs 15 residues. Trimming at V came to 6 bases and at J to 0 bases, leaving 7 bases not matched to a gene. CDR3 amino acids: CASRPGQSMNTEAFF. The DNA for the CDR3 is TGTGCCAGCAGGCCGGGACAGAGCATGAACACTGAAGCTTTCTTT.

The chain employs TRBV27 and TRBJ2-1; TRBD2 matches at 14 bases. This CDR3 has 16 amino acids. The ends lost 5 bases at V and 9 bases at J; junction bases unmatched: 9. Germline CDR1 and CDR2: MNHEY and SMNVEV (reference sequence). The DNA for the CDR3 is TGTGCCAGCAGTCGACTAGCGGGAGGGCCGAGTACTGAGCAGTTCTTC. This encodes CASSRLAGGPSTEQFF.

CDR3 in amino acids: CASSIAGAPNTGELFF. The CDR3 DNA reads TGTGCCAGTAGTATAGCGGGAGCTCCGAACACCGGGGAGCTGTTTTTT. V and J are TRBV19 and TRBJ2-2; tentative D call: TRBD2 (6 bases). V was cut by 1 base and J by 0 bases, with 9 bases left in between. Germline loops: CDR1 LNHDA, CDR2 SQIVND (reference sequence). CDR3 size: 16 residues.

This sequence joins TRBV11-2 and TRBJ2-1, with TRBD2 as a possible D gene (6 bases). The CDR3 has 13 residues. Germline V lookup: CDR1 SGHAT, CDR2 FQNNGV. V was cut by 5 bases and J by 4 bases, with 9 bases left in between. The DNA of the CDR3 is TGTGCCAGCAGCAGTAGCGGATACAATGAGCAGTTCTTC. Its translation is CASSSSGYNEQFF.

V is TRBV29-1 and J is TRBJ2-7, with 10 bases that match TRBD2. In germline, CDR1 is SQVTM, CDR2 ANQGSEA. The CDR3 has 14 residues. After removal of 6 bases from V and 4 bases from J, the junction contained 9 bases not matched to a gene. CDR3 DNA sequence: TGCAGCGTAGTCACCGGGACTAGCGTGTACGAGCAGTACTTC. Its translation: CSVVTGTSVYEQYF.

As DNA, the CDR3 is TGTGCCAGCTCACCGTACCCAGAGAACACTGAAGCTTTCTTT. Encoded protein: CASSPYPENTEAFF. This rearrangement joins TRBV18 to TRBJ1-1, with D hard to call. Per the germline V gene, CDR1 is KGHSH and CDR2 is LQKENI. V dropped 3 bases and J dropped 1 base, with 9 bases sitting between them. The CDR3 sequence is 14 residues long.

This chain links TRBV19 with TRBJ2-1; tentatively, D is TRBD1 (6 bases). V shed 3 bases and J shed 9 bases, with 15 bases lying between them. There are 14 residues in the CDR3. Germline V gene data show CDR1 as LNHDA and CDR2 as SQIVND (reference sequence). CDR3 amino acids: CASSIRARGGEQFF. CDR3 bases: TGTGCCAGTAGTATTCGAGCCCGAGGGGGTGAGCAGTTCTTC.

The chain combines TRBV4-1 with TRBJ2-1; 13 bases are shared with TRBD2. J gave up 8 bases and V 2 bases, and 9 bases lay outside the gene matches. CDR1 is MGHRA and CDR2 is YSYEKL in the germline V gene. The CDR3 runs to 17 residues. This CDR3 reads CASSQNQLGLAGDEQFF. CDR3 coding DNA: TGCGCCAGCAGCCAAAATCAATTAGGACTAGCGGGAGATGAGCAGTTCTTC.

J is TRBJ1-2 and V is TRBV25-1, with 7 bases matching TRBD1. Looked up from germline, CDR1 is MGHDK and CDR2 is SYGVNS. CDR3 size: 13 residues. The ends lost 0 bases at V and 5 bases at J; junction bases unmatched: 0. The CDR3 DNA reads as TGTGCCAGCAGTGAATACAGGGGGTATGGCTACACCTTC. It specifies CASSEYRGYGYTF.

The chain couples TRBV6-5 to TRBJ2-7, with D possibly matching TRBD2 (6 bases). CDR1 and CDR2 (germline): MNHEY, SVGAGI. V gave up 1 base and J gave up 2 bases, with 15 bases separating them. The CDR3 is made up of 16 amino acids. The DNA of the CDR3 is TGTGCCAGCAGTTACTTGGGCGGGGAACCACCCTACGAGCAGTACTTC. It codes for CASSYLGGEPPYEQYF.

V gene TRBV19 combines with J gene TRBJ1-1, with 7 bases that match TRBD1. V was pared by 0 bases and J by 4 bases, with 5 bases of the junction left unmatched. The CDR3 loop spans 15 amino acids. The germline V gene encodes CDR1 LNHDA and CDR2 SQIVND (reference sequence). The CDR3 reads CASSIEYRGFTEAFF. CDR3 nucleotides: TGTGCCAGTAGTATAGAGTACAGGGGATTCACTGAAGCTTTCTTT.